This T cell receptor (beta chain) emerged from a study of kidney transplant recipient with SARS-CoV-2 infection. TCRdb re-called the reads through MiXCR, storing one row per CDR3 protein. The sample records 200,000 to 250,000 distinct CDR3 sequences, 25% to 35% being singletons. Germline CDR1 SGHTA, CDR2 FQGTGA. CDR3 length: 14 amino acids. V was clipped by 11 bases and J by 0 bases; unmatched bases: 10. Many counts were recorded for this clonotype. This chain uses TRBV7-3 with TRBJ2-7, with 7 bases lining up with TRBD2. The origin of this receptor is a male patient aged 25-45 years who had COVID-19 and was a kidney transplant recipient. Part of the T cells may come from the graft donor. The sequencing used a blood sample, collected at baseline and on roughly day 110 from a kidney transplant recipient. This chain's CDR3 is CAPTSGGDSYEQYF. Here the CDR3 DNA reads TGTGCCCCCACCTCGGGGGGAGACTCCTACGAGCAGTACTTC.